The rows below give T cell receptor beta chains drawn from one sample of a study of blood T cell repertoires in COVID-19. Assay used: immunoSEQ multiplex PCR; TCRdb lists only in-frame clones, some missing. The sample records fewer than 300,000 clones, 80% to 90% being singletons. Sequencing was carried out using peripheral blood. These receptors were collected from a woman between 45 and 60 years old who had recovered from COVID-19. The CDR3 runs from the conserved cysteine through the conserved F or W. The D gene is left open where the match is weak. Clone size is not always given. Where it is, it says once, few, many or a class for expanded clones.

>TRBD2|-|TRBJ2-5|TRBV30|13
TGTGCCTGGAGTGTACGGGAGGGAGTGACCCAGTACTTC
CAWSVREGVTQYF
>-|-|TRBJ1-3|TRBV19|15
TGTGCCAGTAGTATAGACGGGAGACCTTGGAACACCATATATTTT
CASSIDGRPWNTIYF
>TRBD1|-|TRBJ1-2|TRBV7-9|14
TGTGCCAGCAGTCCTAGACAGGGCAACTATGGCTACACCTTC
CASSPRQGNYGYTF
>-|-|TRBJ1-5|TRBV3-1/TRBV3-2|13
TGTGCCAGCAGCCATGGGGAGAATCAGCCCCAGCATTTT
CASSHGENQPQHF
>-|-|TRBJ2-2|TRBV19|15
TGTGCCAGTAGTATTACCAGGGGCGGCACCGGGGAGCTGTTTTTT
CASSITRGGTGELFF
>TRBD1|-|TRBJ1-5|TRBV27|15
TGTGCCAGCATGGAGACCACAGGGGGCGATCAGCCCCAGCATTTT
CASMETTGGDQPQHF
>-|-|TRBJ2-7|TRBV28|14
TGTGCCAGCAGTTTTTCTGGGACACGCTACGAGCAGTACTTC
CASSFSGTRYEQYF
>-|-|TRBJ2-5|TRBV7-2|13
TGTGCCAGCCGAAGGAGGGGCCGCATGGGTCAGTACTTC
CASRRRGRMGQYF
>TRBD1|-|TRBJ1-1|TRBV28|14
TGTGCCAGCAGTTTAACAGGGGGCAGCACTGAAGCTTTCTTT
CASSLTGGSTEAFF
>TRBD2|-|TRBJ2-2|TRBV5-1|15
TGCGCCAGCAGTAGCGGGACGGTGAACACCGGGGAGCTGTTTTTT
CASSSGTVNTGELFF
>-|-|TRBJ1-1|TRBV20-1|10
TGCAGTGCCCCCCGAGGTGAAGCTTTCTTT
CSAPRGEAFF
>TRBD1|-|TRBJ2-1|TRBV4-3|14
TGCGCCAGCAGCCGGACAGGGGACAGCAATGAGCAGTTCTTC
CASSRTGDSNEQFF
>-|few|TRBJ1-2|TRBV5-1|15
TGCGCCAGCAGCTTACAGGGCCCTCCTAACTATGGCTACACCTTC
CASSLQGPPNYGYTF
>-|-|TRBJ2-7|TRBV28|13
TGTGCCAGCACCTCGTTCGGGGGCTACGAGCAGTACTTC
CASTSFGGYEQYF
>-|-|TRBJ2-7|TRBV25-1|13
TGTGCCAGCAGTGTCGGGACATTGGGGGAGCAGTACTTC
CASSVGTLGEQYF
>TRBD1|once|TRBJ2-7|TRBV4-2|16
TGTGCCAGCAGCCAAGATCCCGGGACAGGGTCCTACGAGCAGTACTTC
CASSQDPGTGSYEQYF
>TRBD1|-|TRBJ1-5|TRBV5-4|15
TGTGCCAGCAGCTCAGACAGGGGGCTCAATCAGCCCCAGCATTTT
CASSSDRGLNQPQHF
>-|-|TRBJ2-1|TRBV11-3|20
TGTGCCAGCAGCTTAGGGGAGGACAAGCGCCTTGGTGGCGACTACAATGAGCAGTTCTTC
CASSLGEDKRLGGDYNEQFF
>-|-|TRBJ1-5|TRBV28|15
TGTGCCAGCACTCCTTCTGGTTCTCCCGGTCAGCCCCAGCATTTT
CASTPSGSPGQPQHF
>-|-|TRBJ2-3|TRBV4-3|16
TGCGCCAGCAGCCGAAGGGGTGGTAGTAGCACAGATACGCAGTATTTT
CASSRRGGSSTDTQYF
>TRBD2|-|TRBJ2-3|TRBV6-1|18
TGTGCCAGCAGCGAAGGACTAGCGGAGCCTTTGGGGGCAGATACGCAGTATTTT
CASSEGLAEPLGADTQYF
>TRBD2|-|TRBJ2-1|TRBV9|15
TGTGCCAGCAGCGTCAGCGGGAGTTTCTACAATGAGCAGTTCTTC
CASSVSGSFYNEQFF
>-|-|TRBJ2-5|TRBV11-2|14
TGTGCCAGCAGCTTAGACAGGGCAGGGGTAACCCAGTACTTC
CASSLDRAGVTQYF
>-|-|TRBJ1-4|TRBV18|14
TGTGCCAGCTCGCTCCAGGGCTACCGTGAAAAACTGTTTTTT
CASSLQGYREKLFF
>-|-|TRBJ2-4|TRBV18|16
TGTGCCAGCTCACCAGGGACACCAACCTTCGGGAACATTCAGTACTTC
CASSPGTPTFGNIQYF
>TRBD1|-|TRBJ1-5|TRBV6-5|14
TGTGCCAGCAGAGGACAGGGGGGGGGTCAGCCCCAGCATTTT
CASRGQGGGQPQHF
>-|-|TRBJ2-7|TRBV9|12
TGTGCCAGCAGCCCGGGGGTGTACGAGCAGTACTTC
CASSPGVYEQYF
>TRBD1|-|TRBJ1-3|TRBV4-1|14
TGCGCCAGCAGCCAAGGGACAGGGGGCAACACCATATATTTT
CASSQGTGGNTIYF
>-|few|TRBJ1-4|TRBV27|14
TGTGCCAGCAGTCCCTCCGACGGGACAGAAAAACTGTTTTTT
CASSPSDGTEKLFF
>-|-|TRBJ2-7|TRBV28|15
TGTGCCAGCAGTGAACCAGGGGGGAGCTCCTACGAGCAGTACTTC
CASSEPGGSSYEQYF
>-|-|TRBJ1-5|TRBV12-3/TRBV12-4|13
TGTGCCAGCAGCCAAGAACAGGGACAGCCCCAGCATTTT
CASSQEQGQPQHF
>TRBD1|-|TRBJ2-2|TRBV19|13
TGTGCCAGTAGTCCCGACAGGGCCGGGGAGCTGTTTTTT
CASSPDRAGELFF
>-|-|TRBJ1-1|TRBV27|13
TGTGCCAGCAGTTTATCGGAGGGTACTGAAGCTTTCTTT
CASSLSEGTEAFF
>-|-|TRBJ1-5|TRBV7-2|14
TGTGCCAGCAGCCAAACGAGGGGCAATCAGCCCCAGCATTTT
CASSQTRGNQPQHF
>TRBD2|-|TRBJ2-5|TRBV4-3|16
TGCGCCAGCAGCCCTTCTAGCGGGGGGGCCTGGGAGACCCAGTACTTC
CASSPSSGGAWETQYF
>TRBD1|-|TRBJ2-2|TRBV6-2/TRBV6-3|16
TGTGCCAGCAGTTTCAGACAGGGTCCCGACACCGGGGAGCTGTTTTTT
CASSFRQGPDTGELFF
>-|once|TRBJ1-2|TRBV10-3|15
TGTGCCATCAGTGTAACGCCAGGGGCTGGCTATGGCTACACCTTC
CAISVTPGAGYGYTF
>-|medium-sized|TRBJ2-7|TRBV5-4|14
TGTGCCAGCAGCTTGGGAGCCGCCTCGGGCGAGCAGTACTTC
CASSLGAASGEQYF
>-|-|TRBJ2-5|TRBV2|16
TGTGCCAGCAATCTACACGAGGGGGGGGACCAAGAGACCCAGTACTTC
CASNLHEGGDQETQYF
>-|-|TRBJ2-4|TRBV6-1|17
TGTGCCAGCAGTGAAGAAGGGGGTTACGTAGCCAAAAACATTCAGTACTTC
CASSEEGGYVAKNIQYF
>-|-|TRBJ2-7|TRBV6-5|15
TGTGCCAGCAGTTCCGGGCAGGGTGGTGTGTACGAGCAGTACTTC
CASSSGQGGVYEQYF
>-|-|TRBJ2-1|TRBV27|14
TGTGCCAGCAGTTTATTTCTGGGGGCCCATGAGCAGTTCTTC
CASSLFLGAHEQFF
>TRBD2|once|TRBJ2-1|TRBV9|16
TGTGCCAGCAGCGTAGGGGTTAGCGGGAGGGCGCGGGAGCAGTTCTTC
CASSVGVSGRAREQFF
>-|once|TRBJ1-1|TRBV7-9|14
TGTGCCAGCAGCATCTCGGGAATTGGTTCTGAAGCTTTCTTT
CASSISGIGSEAFF
>TRBD1|-|TRBJ2-6|TRBV2|17
TGTGCCAGCAGTGACGGGACAGGTGTATCTGGGGCCAACGTCCTGACTTTC
CASSDGTGVSGANVLTF
>-|-|TRBJ2-2|TRBV9|19
TGTGCCAGCAGCCCCGGGAATCCAATATACTCTGGATTAACCGGGGAGCTGTTTTTT
CASSPGNPIYSGLTGELFF